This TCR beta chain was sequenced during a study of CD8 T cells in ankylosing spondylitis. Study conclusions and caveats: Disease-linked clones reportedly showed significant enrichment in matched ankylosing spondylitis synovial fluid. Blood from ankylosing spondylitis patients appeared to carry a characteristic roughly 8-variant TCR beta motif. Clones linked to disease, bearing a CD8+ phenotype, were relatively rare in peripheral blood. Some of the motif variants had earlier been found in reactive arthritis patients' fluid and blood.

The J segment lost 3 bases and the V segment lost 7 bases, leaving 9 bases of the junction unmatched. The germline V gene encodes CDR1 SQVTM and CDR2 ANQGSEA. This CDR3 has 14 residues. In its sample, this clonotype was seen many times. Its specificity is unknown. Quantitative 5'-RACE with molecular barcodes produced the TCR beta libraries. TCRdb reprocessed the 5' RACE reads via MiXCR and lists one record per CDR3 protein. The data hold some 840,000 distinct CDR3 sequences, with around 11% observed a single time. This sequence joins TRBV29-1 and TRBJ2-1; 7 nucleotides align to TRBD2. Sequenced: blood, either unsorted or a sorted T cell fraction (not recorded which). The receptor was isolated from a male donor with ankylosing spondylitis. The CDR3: CSATGTNVYNEQFF. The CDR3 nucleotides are TGCAGCGCCACCGGGACTAACGTCTACAATGAGCAGTTCTTC.